These 26 T cell receptor beta chains came from one sample sequenced in a study of patients and donors after allogeneic stem cell transplantation. TCRdb re-analysed the RT-PCR reads in MiXCR, keeping a single row per CDR3 protein. Here the sample spans about a million distinct CDR3 sequences, around 17% being singletons. Source material: blood, either unsorted or a sorted T cell fraction (not recorded which). The receptors shown here come from a human donor who was either an allogeneic HSCT recipient or a stem cell or donor lymphocyte infusion donor (not recorded which). It is not recorded whose cells these are; they may come from a transplant donor.

This clonotype was found many times. V is TRBV20-1 and J is TRBJ1-1; possible D gene TRBD1, 6 bases. Germline loops: CDR1 DFQATT, CDR2 SNEGSKA (reference sequence). The CDR3 sequence is 13 residues long. Trimming removed 6 bases at V and 1 base at J, with 12 bases between. CDR3 nucleotides: TGCAGTGCCAACCCGACAGGGAACACTGAAGCTTTCTTT. Amino acid sequence: CSANPTGNTEAFF.

The table lists this clonotype with many counts. V usage is TRBV2 and J usage is TRBJ2-1; D is unresolved. V was shortened by 3 bases and J by 7 bases, with 4 bases between the two germline ends. Per the germline V gene, CDR1 is SNHLY and CDR2 is FYNNEI. This CDR3 comprises 11 residues. The CDR3 protein is CASSDRNEQFF. For the CDR3, the DNA is TGTGCCAGCAGTGACAGAAATGAGCAGTTCTTC.

This clonotype has more than one count but fewer than ten. This chain uses TRBV7-2 with TRBJ2-6; no definite D call. The CDR3 extends over 17 amino acids. Trimming removed 2 bases from V and 0 bases from J, with 11 bases in between. Germline V gives CDR1 SGHTA, CDR2 FQGNSA. CDR3 amino acids: CASSLIGPSSGANVLTF. The CDR3 DNA reads as TGTGCCAGCAGCTTAATCGGACCGTCCTCTGGGGCCAACGTCCTGACTTTC.

In this sample, this clonotype turned up a few times. This chain's CDR3 is CAWSVLGGRHETQYF. DNA of the CDR3: TGTGCCTGGAGTGTACTGGGCGGACGGCACGAGACCCAGTACTTC. This chain links TRBV30 with TRBJ2-5; D not resolved. Trimming cost V 0 bases and J 5 bases, with 16 bases left between them. The CDR3 covers 15 residues. Germline CDR1 is GTSNPN and CDR2 is SVGIG (reference sequence).

This rearrangement joins TRBV6-1 to TRBJ1-6; 8 nucleotides align to TRBD1. This CDR3 contains 14 residues. The germline V gene encodes CDR1 MNHNS and CDR2 SASEGT. Trimming at V came to 7 bases and at J to 7 bases, leaving 6 bases not matched to a gene. CDR3 bases: TGTGCCAGCACCTCGGACAGGGCCAATTCACCCCTCCACTTT. Its protein product is CASTSDRANSPLHF.

This clonotype came up a few times. The V call is TRBV6-1, the J call TRBJ2-2, with D tentatively TRBD2 (7 bases). V was shortened by 6 bases and J by 1 base, with 24 bases between the two germline ends. The CDR3 contains 19 residues. Looked up from germline, CDR1 is MNHNS and CDR2 is SASEGT. CDR3 nucleotides: TGTGCCAGCAGGCCCTGGGGGGGCCATACACCAAGGAACACCGGGGAGCTGTTTTTT. Translation: CASRPWGGHTPRNTGELFF.

This clonotype was detected many times. The chain carries TRBV7-8 and TRBJ2-7, with 7 bases that match TRBD2. The germline V gene encodes CDR1 SGHVS and CDR2 FQNEAQ. The CDR3 has 12 amino acids. V gave up 3 bases and J gave up 6 bases; unmatched junction bases: 2. This CDR3 reads CASSFGTIEQYF. The CDR3 nucleotides are TGTGCCAGCAGCTTCGGGACTATCGAGCAGTACTTC. The variable domain in full, completed from reference TRBV7-8 and TRBJ2-7, reads GAGVSQSPRYKVAKRGQDVALRCDPISGHVSLFWYQQALGQGPEFLTYFQNEAQLDKSGLPSDRFFAERPEGSVSTLKIQRTQQEDSAVYLCASSFGTIEQYFGPGTRLTVT.

In this sample, this clonotype turned up a few times. CDR3 nucleotide sequence: TGTGCCAGCAGCCCCCGGGACAGCCAGAACACTGAAGCTTTCTTT. It yields the protein CASSPRDSQNTEAFF. V is TRBV3-1 and J is TRBJ1-1, with 7 bases fitting TRBD1. The germline gives CDR1 LGHDT, CDR2 YNNKEL (reference sequence). This CDR3 has 15 amino acids. Germline trimming cut 4 bases from V and 1 base from J; bases unmatched to any gene: 6.

This clonotype has a handful of counts. The rearrangement uses TRBV6-5 and TRBJ1-4; D call uncertain. The germline V gene has CDR1 MNHEY and CDR2 SVGAGI. The CDR3 totals 12 residues. V was shortened by 6 bases and J by 8 bases, with 10 bases between the two germline ends. In DNA, the CDR3 is TGTGCCAGCAGCCGGAGGTGGGAAAAACTGTTTTTT. Protein product: CASSRRWEKLFF.

This chain connects TRBV20-1 to TRBJ1-4; D gene ambiguous. The V gene's germline CDR1 is DFQATT and CDR2 SNEGSKA (reference sequence). V gave up 1 base and J gave up 8 bases, with 8 bases separating them. The CDR3 spans 12 residues. As DNA, the CDR3 is TGCAGTGCTAGAGGTGGGGTCGAAAAACTGTTTTTT. Protein product: CSARGGVEKLFF.

The chain has TRBV7-9 and TRBJ2-1, with a possible D match to TRBD1 (6 bases). The germline V gene encodes CDR1 SEHNR and CDR2 FQNEAQ (reference sequence). This CDR3 is built from 17 residues. The V end was cut by 1 base, the J end by 6 bases, with 19 bases between. CDR3 nucleotides: TGTGCCAGCAGCTTAGTAGTAAGGCAGGGACAAGGCAATGAGCAGTTCTTC. This translates into CASSLVVRQGQGNEQFF.

The chain joins TRBV5-1 to TRBJ1-3; unclear D gene. In germline, CDR1 is SGHRS, CDR2 YFSETQ. The CDR3 runs to 16 residues. V was shortened by 0 bases and J by 0 bases, with 10 bases between the two germline ends. The CDR3 spells CASSLGGRSSGNTIYF. Here the CDR3 DNA reads TGCGCCAGCAGCTTGGGCGGCAGATCCTCTGGAAACACCATATATTTT. Full variable domain (missing parts from reference TRBV5-1 and TRBJ1-3): KAGVTQTPRYLIKTRGQQVTLSCSPISGHRSVSWYQQTPGQGLQFLFEYFSETQRNKGNFPGRFSGRQFSNSRSEMNVSTLELGDSALYLCASSLGGRSSGNTIYFGEGSWLTVV.

This clonotype was found a few times. The chain has TRBV4-3 and TRBJ1-1; D might be TRBD1 (6 bases). The CDR3 covers 15 residues. Per the germline V gene, CDR1 is LGHNA and CDR2 is YSLEER. V lost 5 bases, J lost 1 base, and 14 bases lay in between. The CDR3: CASSVTGQKNTEAFF. The CDR3, as DNA: TGCGCCAGCAGCGTGACGGGACAAAAGAACACTGAAGCTTTCTTT.

The sample holds one count of this clonotype. DNA for the CDR3: TGTGCCAGCAGTGAAGCTTCAGGGGGTAGAGCCAACAATGAGCAGTTCTTC. Translating gives CASSEASGGRANNEQFF. This chain joins TRBV25-1 and TRBJ2-1, with TRBD1 identical over 7 bases. Germline V gene lookup returns CDR1 MGHDK and CDR2 SYGVNS. CDR3 length: 17 amino acids. J was trimmed by 5 bases and V by 2 bases; bases with no gene match: 12. Full variable domain (missing parts from reference TRBV25-1 and TRBJ2-1): EADIYQTPRYLVIGTGKKITLECSQTMGHDKMYWYQQDPGMELHLIHYSYGVNSTEKGDLSSESTVSRIRTEHFPLTLESARPSHTSQYLCASSEASGGRANNEQFFGPGTRLTVL.

The rearrangement joins TRBV7-2 to TRBJ1-5; D possibly corresponds to TRBD1 (6 bases). Germline V gene sequence: CDR1 SGHTA, CDR2 FQGNSA. V lost 3 bases, J lost 6 bases, and 12 bases lay in between. The CDR3 covers 14 residues. The DNA of the CDR3 is TGTGCCAGCAGCTTTTACAAGGGGGGTCAGCCCCAGCATTTT. Its protein is CASSFYKGGQPQHF.

The rearrangement links TRBV12-3 or TRBV12-4 to TRBJ1-5, with a possible D match to TRBD1 (5 bases). V was trimmed by 7 bases and J by 5 bases, leaving 15 bases between them. This CDR3 comprises 14 residues. The DNA for the CDR3 is TGTGCCAGCAAGACCGACGGGACTCATCAGCCCCAGCATTTT. Translation: CASKTDGTHQPQHF.

This clonotype showed up just a few times. The chain carries TRBV29-1 and TRBJ1-2; D is unresolved. Germline-derived CDR1 and CDR2 are SQVTM and ANQGSEA. Trimming shortened V by 6 bases and J by 2 bases, and 16 bases separated the two germline ends. CDR3 length equals 14 residues. The CDR3 reads CSVRPETVNYGYTF. The CDR3 bases are TGCAGCGTACGCCCCGAAACAGTAAACTATGGCTACACCTTC.

V usage is TRBV7-3 and J usage is TRBJ2-2; 9 bases are a match to TRBD2. Germline trimming cut 3 bases from V and 6 bases from J; bases unmatched to any gene: 5. Germline values: CDR1 SGHTA, CDR2 FQGTGA. The CDR3 has 15 amino acids. The CDR3 DNA is TGTGCCAGCAGCTTTAGACTAGCGGCCTCCGGGGAGCTGTTTTTT. This gives the protein CASSFRLAASGELFF.

The sample holds a few counts of this clonotype. The chain carries TRBV20-1 and TRBJ1-1; unclear D gene. Germline CDR1 reads DFQATT; CDR2 reads SNEGSKA (reference sequence). Trimming shortened V by 3 bases and J by 1 base, and 12 bases separated the two germline ends. This CDR3 is 14 amino acids long. CDR3 coding DNA: TGCAGTGCTAGTCGTGGTTCTCAGAACACTGAAGCTTTCTTT. Residues: CSASRGSQNTEAFF.

The sample holds a few counts of this clonotype. The chain couples TRBV2 to TRBJ2-2, with D perhaps TRBD1 (5 bases). CDR3 length: 15 amino acids. CDR1 SNHLY and CDR2 FYNNEI come from the germline V gene. V lost 7 bases to trimming and J lost 2 bases, with 14 bases between them. The CDR3 region is CASILDSQNTGELFF. The CDR3 nucleotides read TGTGCCAGCATCCTAGACAGTCAAAACACCGGGGAGCTGTTTTTT. The entire variable domain, with the rest obtained from reference TRBV2 and TRBJ2-2, is as follows: EPEVTQTPSHQVTQMGQEVILRCVPISNHLYFYWYRQILGQKVEFLVSFYNNEISEKSEIFDDQFSVERPDGSNFTLKIRSTKLEDSAMYFCASILDSQNTGELFFGEGSRLTVL.

The chain employs TRBV12-5 and TRBJ2-7, with 10 bases matching TRBD2. The CDR3 has 17 residues. After removal of 2 bases from V and 0 bases from J, the junction contained 7 bases not matched to a gene. CDR1 is LGHNT, CDR2 FRNRAP, per germline. CDR3 in amino acids: CASGLPSGSSSSYEQYF. The DNA for the CDR3 is TGTGCTAGTGGTTTGCCTAGCGGGAGTTCCAGCTCCTACGAGCAGTACTTC.

This clonotype showed up just a few times. CDR3 in DNA: TGTGCCAGCAGCTTAGAGGGGGTTCAGCCCCAGCATTTT. Its translation is CASSLEGVQPQHF. The J gene is TRBJ1-5, the V gene TRBV7-9; perhaps TRBD1 as D (6 bases). V lost 1 base, J lost 6 bases, and 7 bases lay in between. This CDR3 has 13 amino acids. Germline V gene data show CDR1 as SEHNR and CDR2 as FQNEAQ (reference sequence).

The V call is TRBV2, the J call TRBJ2-1; TRBD1 or TRBD2 may be the D gene (6 bases each). Germline V CDR1 and CDR2: SNHLY, FYNNEI. The V end lost 11 bases, the J end lost 6 bases, and 14 bases lay between the germline ends. The CDR3 contains 12 residues. CDR3 protein: CAGGPGANEQFF. The CDR3 nucleotides are TGTGCCGGGGGACCGGGGGCCAATGAGCAGTTCTTC.

The chain links TRBV10-3 to TRBJ2-1, with D hard to call. The germline V gene has CDR1 ENHRY and CDR2 SYGVKD. Trimming took off 2 bases at V and 14 bases at J, with 13 bases between the two ends. The CDR3 extends over 12 amino acids. The CDR3 here is CAISETSSGEFF. The CDR3 coding sequence is TGTGCCATCAGTGAGACTTCCAGTGGTGAGTTCTTC.

This clonotype was picked up many times. The rearrangement joins TRBV29-1 to TRBJ1-1, with D unresolved. Trimming cost V 7 bases and J 2 bases, with 11 bases left between them. The CDR3 runs 12 residues. Germline CDR1 SQVTM, CDR2 ANQGSEA. The CDR3 loop reads CSAAGGNTEAFF. DNA for the CDR3: TGCAGCGCCGCCGGCGGAAACACTGAAGCTTTCTTT. The variable domain in full, with the rest retrieved from reference TRBV29-1 and TRBJ1-1, is SAVISQKPSRDICQRGTSLTIQCQVDSQVTMMFWYRQQPGQSLTLIATANQGSEATYESGFVIDKFPISRPNLTFSTLTVSNMSPEDSSIYLCSAAGGNTEAFFGQGTRLTVV.

This clonotype was found many times. The chain uses TRBV12-3 or TRBV12-4 and TRBJ2-1; no clear D. The germline V and J ends were trimmed by 4 bases and 3 bases, with 13 bases remaining between them. The CDR3 sequence is 15 residues long. DNA for the CDR3: TGTGCCAGCAGTTCGGGCAAGTTGAGCTACAATGAGCAGTTCTTC. Protein sequence: CASSSGKLSYNEQFF.